This paragraph covers one T cell receptor (beta chain) sequence. The entry originates in a study of blood T cell repertoires in COVID-19. The wider study: COVID-19 samples from acute and convalescent phases originated in the United States, Italy and Spain.

Using immunoSEQ multiplex PCR, the repertoire was profiled, and TCRdb retains in-frame clones only, with some absent. Among around 240,000 clones listed, approximately 80% were seen once. This receptor was obtained from a woman aged 35 to 49 who had recovered from COVID-19. Sequenced sample: peripheral blood.

CDR3 region: CASSQGAGSTEAFF. The CDR3 nucleotides are TGCGCCAGCAGCCAGGGAGCCGGCAGCACTGAAGCTTTCTTT. The rearrangement links TRBV4-3 to TRBJ1-1; D not resolved. CDR3 length equals 14 residues. The V gene's germline CDR1 is LGHNA and CDR2 YSLEER. Trimming stripped 3 bases from V and 4 bases from J, with 12 bases between.